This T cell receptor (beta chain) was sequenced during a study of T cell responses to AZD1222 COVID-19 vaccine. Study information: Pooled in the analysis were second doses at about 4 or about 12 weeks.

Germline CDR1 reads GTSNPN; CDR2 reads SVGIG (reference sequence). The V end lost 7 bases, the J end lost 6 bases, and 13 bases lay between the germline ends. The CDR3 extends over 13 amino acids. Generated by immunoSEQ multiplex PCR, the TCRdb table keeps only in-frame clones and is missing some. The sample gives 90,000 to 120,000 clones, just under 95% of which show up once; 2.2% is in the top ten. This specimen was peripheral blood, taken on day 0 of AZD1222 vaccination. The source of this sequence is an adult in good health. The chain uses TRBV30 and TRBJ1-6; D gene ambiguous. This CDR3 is CASKRVSNSPLHF. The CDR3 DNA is TGTGCCTCTAAAAGGGTCTCTAATTCACCCCTCCACTTT.